One and the same sample provided the 31 T cell receptor beta chains below, sequenced in a study of CD8 T cells in ankylosing spondylitis. Notes on the study in general: A TCR beta motif made of 7 to 9 highly homologous variants seemed typical of ankylosing spondylitis blood.

TCRdb re-derived calls from the 5' RACE reads in MiXCR, one entry per CDR3 protein. Of approximately 520,000 distinct CDR3 sequences in the sample, roughly 5.3% were seen once. The antigens these receptors bind are not known. The sequenced sample was blood, either unsorted or a sorted T cell fraction (not recorded which). The source of these receptors is a male donor with ankylosing spondylitis.

The genes are TRBV4-3 and TRBJ1-6, with TRBD1 matching 8 bases. Germline values: CDR1 LGHNA, CDR2 YSLEER. This CDR3 is built from 16 residues. V trimming: 1 base; J trimming: 8 bases; junction bases outside the gene matches: 7. CDR3 region: CASSQAAGTGDSPLHF. The CDR3 bases are TGCGCCAGCAGCCAAGCCGCCGGGACAGGAGATTCACCCCTCCACTTT.

The genes are TRBV5-1 and TRBJ2-5; D uncertain. Trimming took 4 bases from V and 4 from J, leaving 14 bases between them. The CDR3 extends over 14 amino acids. Germline lookup yields CDR1 SGHRS and CDR2 YFSETQ. The CDR3 DNA reads as TGCGCCAGCAGCCGCCTGGGCTTGGCAGAGACCCAGTACTTC. This codes for CASSRLGLAETQYF. Complete variable domain (other parts from reference TRBV5-1 and TRBJ2-5): KAGVTQTPRYLIKTRGQQVTLSCSPISGHRSVSWYQQTPGQGLQFLFEYFSETQRNKGNFPGRFSGRQFSNSRSEMNVSTLELGDSALYLCASSRLGLAETQYFGPGTRLLVL.

A note on this clonotype: A much larger clone differs from this one at a single base, so this may be a read error. The rearrangement joins TRBV7-8 to TRBJ2-2; TRBD1 aligns across 8 bases. CDR1 is SGHVS, CDR2 FQNEAQ, per germline. There are 15 residues in the CDR3. DNA of the CDR3: TGTGCCAGCAGCTTTCGGACAGGGAACCCCGGGGAGCTGTTTTTT. This codes for CASSFRTGNPGELFF.

V usage is TRBV29-1 and J usage is TRBJ2-7, with 9 bases aligning to TRBD1. The CDR3 sequence is 14 residues long. Trimming removed 3 bases from V and 4 bases from J; junction bases left unmatched: 7. Germline V gene lookup returns CDR1 SQVTM and CDR2 ANQGSEA. The DNA for the CDR3 is TGCAGCGTTGATGGGACAGGGAAGGGATACGAGCAGTACTTC. Its protein is CSVDGTGKGYEQYF.

This clonotype was detected many times. The chain has TRBV12-3 or TRBV12-4 and TRBJ1-4, with 7 bases lining up with TRBD1. This CDR3 is built from 13 residues. V was pared by 8 bases and J by 4 bases, with 4 bases of the junction left unmatched. The CDR3 DNA reads as TGTGCCAGCGGAGGGACAGATAATGAAAAACTGTTTTTT. It codes for CASGGTDNEKLFF.

There are many counts of this clonotype. The rearrangement links TRBV20-1 to TRBJ2-5; D is unresolved. Germline V gene sequence: CDR1 DFQATT, CDR2 SNEGSKA (reference sequence). V lost 2 bases to trimming and J lost 2 bases, with 9 bases between them. This CDR3 is built from 13 residues. CDR3 nucleotide sequence: TGCAGTGCTAGAAGGGCAGAACAAGAGACCCAGTACTTC. It encodes CSARRAEQETQYF.

This clonotype was observed a handful of times. V usage is TRBV7-9 and J usage is TRBJ2-6, with unresolved D. This CDR3 has 14 residues. Germline CDR1 reads SEHNR; CDR2 reads FQNEAQ (reference sequence). Trimming took off 5 bases at V and 0 bases at J, with 5 bases between the two ends. CDR3 sequence reads: CASSRISGANVLTF. The DNA for the CDR3 is TGTGCCAGCAGCAGGATCTCTGGGGCCAACGTCCTGACTTTC.

Many counts were recorded for this clonotype. V gene TRBV6-4 combines with J gene TRBJ2-1, with D perhaps matching TRBD1 (6 bases). CDR1 and CDR2 (germline): MRHNA, SNTAGT. There are 15 residues in the CDR3. V was clipped by 2 bases and J by 2 bases, with 10 bases between them. The CDR3 DNA reads as TGTGCCAGCAGTGACCAGGACAGTACCTACAATGAGCAGTTCTTC. Its translation is CASSDQDSTYNEQFF.

This clonotype was detected many times. The chain is built from TRBV7-9 and TRBJ2-1, with D uncertain. V dropped 2 bases and J dropped 7 bases, with 6 bases sitting between them. The CDR3 runs 12 residues. Germline V lookup: CDR1 SEHNR, CDR2 FQNEAQ (reference sequence). CDR3 DNA sequence: TGTGCCAGCAGCTTACGAGGAAATGAGCAGTTCTTC. Translation: CASSLRGNEQFF.

This clonotype showed up many times. The V call is TRBV5-1, the J call TRBJ2-3; no reliable D call. From germline, CDR1 is SGHRS and CDR2 YFSETQ. The V gene lost 0 bases and the J gene lost 6 bases, with 14 bases spanning the gap. The CDR3 has 15 amino acids. The CDR3 reads CASSLANKDSDTQYF. The CDR3 DNA reads TGCGCCAGCAGCTTGGCCAACAAGGATTCGGATACGCAGTATTTT.

This clonotype was counted many times. The rearrangement uses TRBV5-1 and TRBJ1-2; D is undetermined. Germline-derived CDR1 and CDR2 are SGHRS and YFSETQ. V was cut by 4 bases and J by 8 bases, with 12 bases left in between. The CDR3 sequence is 12 residues long. The CDR3 region is CASSTDLWGYTF. CDR3 DNA sequence: TGCGCCAGCAGCACGGACCTTTGGGGCTACACCTTC.

This clonotype was observed many times. The chain joins TRBV7-2 to TRBJ2-5; D call uncertain. Germline V gene data show CDR1 as SGHTA and CDR2 as FQGNSA. The ends were cut back, 0 bases at V and 7 bases at J, with 3 bases in the middle. The CDR3 covers 11 residues. CDR3 sequence: CASSLAGTQYF. The CDR3 bases are TGTGCCAGCAGCTTAGCGGGGACCCAGTACTTC.

This clonotype appeared many times. This chain connects TRBV11-2 to TRBJ2-7; no firm D call. The CDR3 loop spans 15 amino acids. The V end lost 0 bases, the J end lost 0 bases, and 9 bases lay between the germline ends. Germline CDR1 and CDR2: SGHAT and FQNNGV. The CDR3 DNA sequence: TGTGCCAGCAGCTTAGATCTGTGGAGCTCCTACGAGCAGTACTTC. It yields the protein CASSLDLWSSYEQYF.

This clonotype was counted at least ten times. The chain combines TRBV5-1 with TRBJ1-2; tentative D call: TRBD1 (6 bases). This CDR3 comprises 14 residues. The V end lost 0 bases, the J end lost 3 bases, and 9 bases lay between the germline ends. Germline assignment: CDR1 SGHRS and CDR2 YFSETQ. The CDR3 sequence: CASSLDRADYGYTF. CDR3 DNA: TGCGCCAGCAGCTTGGACAGGGCCGACTATGGCTACACCTTC.

At least ten counts were recorded for this clonotype. The V gene is TRBV20-1, the J gene TRBJ2-7; TRBD2 matches 12 bases. There are 12 residues in the CDR3. Germline CDR1 reads DFQATT; CDR2 reads SNEGSKA (reference sequence). V gave up 4 bases and J gave up 7 bases; unmatched junction bases: 2. The CDR3 loop is CSATGLAGEQYF. CDR3 in DNA: TGCAGTGCTACCGGACTAGCGGGAGAGCAGTACTTC.

This clonotype has a count of ten or more. The CDR3 loop reads CASSLVHLAGAYEQYF. The DNA of the CDR3 is TGTGCCAGCAGCTTAGTTCACCTAGCGGGAGCCTACGAGCAGTACTTC. The rearrangement joins TRBV7-2 to TRBJ2-7, with 10 nucleotides matching TRBD2. The V segment lost 1 base and the J segment 2 bases; nucleotides outside the gene matches: 5. From germline, CDR1 is SGHTA and CDR2 FQGNSA. This CDR3 contains 16 residues.

V usage is TRBV6-5 and J usage is TRBJ2-3, with D possibly matching TRBD2 (7 bases). V was cut by 2 bases and J by 2 bases, with 14 bases left in between. Germline V gene lookup returns CDR1 MNHEY and CDR2 SVGAGI. CDR3 length: 16 amino acids. CDR3 loop: CASSYRGGINTDTQYF. The CDR3 nucleotides read TGTGCCAGCAGTTACAGGGGGGGGATAAACACAGATACGCAGTATTTT.

This clonotype appeared many times. The chain uses TRBV5-1 and TRBJ2-3, with D uncertain. Germline V gene sequence: CDR1 SGHRS, CDR2 YFSETQ. This CDR3 comprises 14 residues. Trimming removed 4 bases from V and 9 bases from J, with 18 bases in between. The CDR3 protein is CASSPYWVEKTQYF. The CDR3 coding sequence is TGCGCCAGCAGCCCCTATTGGGTTGAGAAAACGCAGTATTTT.

This clonotype was seen ten or more times. J is TRBJ2-1 and V is TRBV6-4; D could derive from TRBD1 or TRBD2 (5 bases each). The CDR3 has 16 residues. The V gene lost 0 bases and the J gene lost 6 bases, with 15 bases spanning the gap. CDR1 and CDR2 (germline): MRHNA, SNTAGT. Here the CDR3 reads CASSDSGVGYGNEQFF. The CDR3 nucleotides are TGTGCCAGCAGTGACTCGGGGGTTGGGTACGGCAATGAGCAGTTCTTC.

This clonotype appeared a few times. The chain recombines TRBV5-6 with TRBJ2-7, with D perhaps matching TRBD2 (5 bases). V lost 0 bases to trimming and J lost 2 bases, with 12 bases between them. Germline V gives CDR1 SGHDT, CDR2 YYEEEE. This CDR3 is built from 15 residues. The CDR3 DNA reads as TGTGCCAGCAGCTTGGACCCCAGCGGCCCCTACGAGCAGTACTTC. As protein: CASSLDPSGPYEQYF.

This clonotype was detected ten times or more. The chain recombines TRBV4-2 with TRBJ1-2; TRBD1 matches at 11 bases. The CDR3 has 16 residues. Looked up from germline, CDR1 is LGHNA and CDR2 is YNFKEQ. Trimming removed 0 bases from V and 6 bases from J; junction bases left unmatched: 6. Here the CDR3 DNA reads TGTGCCAGCAGCCAAGATCTCAGGGACAGGGGGGATGGCTACACCTTC. It is translated as CASSQDLRDRGDGYTF.

The chain recombines TRBV28 with TRBJ1-1; D ambiguous. This CDR3 has 16 residues. Germline-derived CDR1 and CDR2 are MDHEN and SYDVKM. Trimming stripped 3 bases from V and 0 bases from J, with 14 bases between. The CDR3 loop is CASSFVSQTMNTEAFF. Written as DNA, the CDR3 is TGTGCCAGCAGTTTCGTTTCACAGACCATGAACACTGAAGCTTTCTTT.

This clonotype was counted at least ten times. The chain joins TRBV4-1 to TRBJ1-1; D is unresolved. Trimming removed 0 bases from V and 7 bases from J, with 9 bases in between. There are 13 residues in the CDR3. Germline CDR1 MGHRA, CDR2 YSYEKL. The CDR3 nucleotides read TGCGCCAGCAGCCAAGATCCCGGGGATGAAGCTTTCTTT. This gives the protein CASSQDPGDEAFF.

This clonotype was seen repeatedly, ten times or more. The V call is TRBV7-9, the J call TRBJ2-2; 7 nucleotides align to TRBD1. Germline lookup yields CDR1 SEHNR and CDR2 FQNEAQ (reference sequence). V shed 6 bases and J 4 bases; nucleotides not matched to a gene: 11. This CDR3 is built from 16 residues. CDR3 in amino acids: CASRPMDRGLTGELFF. CDR3 nucleotide sequence: TGTGCCAGCAGACCCATGGATAGGGGGCTCACCGGGGAGCTGTTTTTT.

The chain employs TRBV7-3 and TRBJ2-7; 12 bases are shared with TRBD2. The V segment lost 0 bases and the J segment 3 bases; nucleotides outside the gene matches: 6. Germline CDR1 and CDR2: SGHTA and FQGTGA. The CDR3 contains 17 residues. The CDR3 DNA sequence: TGTGCCAGCAGCTTAACGTTTACTAGCGGGGGGTACTACGAGCAGTACTTC. Translation gives CASSLTFTSGGYYEQYF.

Ten or more counts support this clonotype. The gene calls are TRBV20-1 and TRBJ2-1; no definite D call. The CDR3 has 15 residues. The germline V gene has CDR1 DFQATT and CDR2 SNEGSKA (reference sequence). Trimming removed 6 bases from V and 0 bases from J, with 15 bases in between. For the CDR3, the DNA is TGCAGTGCGCAGACATCCTTGAGCTCCTACAATGAGCAGTTCTTC. Translating gives CSAQTSLSSYNEQFF.

This clonotype was picked up many times. The chain couples TRBV5-1 to TRBJ2-7; tentatively, D is TRBD1 or TRBD2 (5 bases each). CDR1 and CDR2 from the germline V gene are SGHRS and YFSETQ. This CDR3 is 13 amino acids long. The germline V and J ends were trimmed by 3 bases and 1 base, with 8 bases remaining between them. CDR3 region: CASSWGPSYEQYF. For the CDR3, the DNA is TGCGCCAGCAGCTGGGGACCATCCTACGAGCAGTACTTC.

This clonotype was picked up many times. CDR3 region: CSAIGTGISTDTQYF. In nucleotides, the CDR3 is TGCAGTGCTATCGGGACAGGGATAAGCACAGATACGCAGTATTTT. The chain combines TRBV20-1 with TRBJ2-3; TRBD1 matches 9 bases. The CDR3 is 15 amino acids. Germline V CDR1 and CDR2: DFQATT, SNEGSKA (reference sequence). Trimming at V came to 4 bases and at J to 0 bases, leaving 5 bases not matched to a gene.

In this sample, this clonotype turned up many times. This rearrangement joins TRBV5-1 to TRBJ1-2; no definite D call. Germline CDR1 is SGHRS and CDR2 is YFSETQ. This CDR3 is 13 amino acids long. Trimming pared 5 bases from V and 8 bases from J, leaving 16 bases between. The chain's CDR3 is CASSYSDGNGYTF. DNA for the CDR3: TGCGCCAGCAGTTATTCAGACGGGAACGGCTACACCTTC. Together with reference TRBV5-1 and TRBJ1-2, the CDR3 gives the full variable domain: KAGVTQTPRYLIKTRGQQVTLSCSPISGHRSVSWYQQTPGQGLQFLFEYFSETQRNKGNFPGRFSGRQFSNSRSEMNVSTLELGDSALYLCASSYSDGNGYTFGSGTRLTVV.

In this sample, this clonotype turned up many times. The chain carries TRBV27 and TRBJ1-2; possible D gene TRBD1, 5 bases. CDR1 and CDR2 (germline): MNHEY, SMNVEV (reference sequence). There are 13 residues in the CDR3. Deletions cut 7 bases from V and 2 bases from J, with 11 bases between. Here the CDR3 reads CASTRGGNYGYTF. CDR3 coding DNA: TGTGCCAGCACTCGCGGGGGGAACTATGGCTACACCTTC.

This chain links TRBV6-1 with TRBJ1-1, with D perhaps TRBD1 (6 bases). This CDR3 has 14 amino acids. The V end lost 6 bases, the J end lost 1 base, and 12 bases lay between the germline ends. CDR1 MNHNS and CDR2 SASEGT come from the germline V gene. In nucleotides, the CDR3 is TGTGCCAGCAGGGGCGACAGGAGGAACACTGAAGCTTTCTTT. Translating it yields CASRGDRRNTEAFF.